The entry that follows covers one T cell receptor (beta chain) sequence. Its antigen is not known. The table came from immunoSEQ multiplex PCR; TCRdb's copy has only in-frame clones and leaves some out. The data hold about 99,000 clones, with 90% to 95% observed a single time. These data come from a study of graft-versus-host responses after intestinal transplantation. The specimen comprised unstimulated CD8+ T cells sorted from spleen or lymph node cells, sampled before intestinal transplant. This sequence originates from a human donor who received an intestinal transplant.

As DNA, the CDR3 is TGTGCCAGTAGTATACAGGGGACCGGCTATGGCTACACCTTC. It specifies CASSIQGTGYGYTF. The chain uses TRBV19 and TRBJ1-2, with a possible D match to TRBD1 (6 bases). Trimming shortened V by 2 bases and J by 4 bases, and 11 bases separated the two germline ends. Germline assignment: CDR1 LNHDA and CDR2 SQIVND (reference sequence). The CDR3 runs 14 residues.